The 20 T cell receptor beta chains listed next were all sequenced from one sample in a study of blood T cell repertoires in COVID-19. Data came from immunoSEQ multiplex PCR; TCRdb stores just in-frame clones and leaves some out. The sample lists fewer than 300,000 clones; approximately 77% were seen once. Sequencing input: peripheral blood. These receptors were collected from a woman between 18 and 29 years old with acute or convalescent COVID-19.

This clone was counted a single time. The chain uses TRBV27 and TRBJ2-7; 8 bases match TRBD2. V dropped 2 bases and J dropped 0; count of bases not matched to a gene: 6. The CDR3 runs to 16 residues. The germline V gene encodes CDR1 MNHEY and CDR2 SMNVEV (reference sequence). The CDR3 DNA is TGTGCCAGCAGTTTAATAGTAGCGGGAAGCTCCTACGAGCAGTACTTC. Its translation: CASSLIVAGSSYEQYF.

The genes are TRBV6-2 or TRBV6-3 and TRBJ2-5; 11 positions agree with TRBD2. Germline V gene data show CDR1 as MNHEY and CDR2 as SVGEGT. The ends lost 4 bases at V and 5 bases at J; junction bases unmatched: 12. The length of the CDR3 is 17 residues. The CDR3 bases are TGTGCCAGCAGTTCCAGACTGACTAGCGGGAATGGGGAGACCCAGTACTTC. It encodes CASSSRLTSGNGETQYF.

In its sample, this clone was seen once. The chain couples TRBV7-2 to TRBJ2-3, with 10 bases fitting TRBD2. Germline values: CDR1 SGHTA, CDR2 FQGNSA. The CDR3 has 16 amino acids. Unmatched junction bases numbered 10, after V lost 7 bases and J lost 3 bases. CDR3 amino acids: CASTAAGGPWTDTQYF. CDR3 in DNA: TGTGCCAGCACCGCAGCGGGAGGGCCTTGGACAGATACGCAGTATTTT.

This rearrangement joins TRBV5-6 to TRBJ1-6; no reliable D call. V dropped 4 bases and J dropped 6 bases, with 20 bases sitting between them. The CDR3 is made up of 17 amino acids. Germline values: CDR1 SGHDT, CDR2 YYEEEE. Here the CDR3 reads CASSPAVREDFNSPLHF. CDR3 coding DNA: TGTGCCAGCAGCCCCGCCGTGAGGGAGGATTTTAATTCACCCCTCCACTTT.

The V gene is TRBV5-1, the J gene TRBJ2-2; 10 positions match TRBD2. Germline V gives CDR1 SGHRS, CDR2 YFSETQ. The CDR3 has 17 amino acids. J gave up 3 bases and V 0 bases, and 5 bases lay outside the gene matches. The CDR3 spells CASSLAGLAGDTGELFF. In nucleotides, the CDR3 is TGCGCCAGCAGCTTGGCCGGGCTAGCGGGAGACACCGGGGAGCTGTTTTTT.

This clone showed up just a few times. The chain has TRBV27 and TRBJ1-2; possible D gene TRBD1, 6 bases. Germline CDR1 is MNHEY and CDR2 is SMNVEV (reference sequence). The CDR3 sequence is 14 residues long. The germline V and J ends were trimmed by 5 bases and 1 base, with 11 bases remaining between them. CDR3 protein: CASSPGQFNYGYTF. The CDR3 DNA reads TGTGCCAGCAGTCCCGGACAGTTTAACTATGGCTACACCTTC.

The gene calls are TRBV12-3 or TRBV12-4 and TRBJ2-1; 7 nucleotides line up with TRBD2. With 4 bases clipped from V and 15 bases from J, the junction kept 9 bases outside the gene matches. The CDR3 has 12 amino acids. The CDR3 bases are TGTGCCAGCAGTTACACTAGCGCCCCCCTGTTCTTC. As protein: CASSYTSAPLFF.

The chain carries TRBV5-1 and TRBJ2-3, with D perhaps matching TRBD2 (7 bases). The CDR3 totals 14 residues. CDR1 SGHRS and CDR2 YFSETQ come from the germline V gene. Trimming took off 4 bases at V and 5 bases at J, with 14 bases between the two ends. This chain's CDR3 is CASSAGAHGDTQYF. The CDR3 region has the DNA TGCGCCAGCAGCGCGGGGGCCCACGGAGATACGCAGTATTTT.

The gene calls are TRBV4-3 and TRBJ2-7, with 8 bases fitting TRBD2. V lost 1 base and J lost 5; bases outside the gene matches: 19. The germline CDR1 and CDR2 sequences are LGHNA and YSLEER. The CDR3 extends over 19 amino acids. This CDR3 is CASSQGVTRTGGNTDEQYF. The CDR3 DNA sequence: TGCGCCAGCAGCCAAGGGGTGACACGGACGGGAGGGAATACCGACGAGCAGTACTTC.

This sequence joins TRBV6-5 and TRBJ2-7; D may be TRBD2 (5 bases). From germline, CDR1 is MNHEY and CDR2 SVGAGI. V lost 10 bases and J lost 4, with 11 bases in between. CDR3 size: 11 residues. The CDR3 reads CATSPGYEQYF. Written as DNA, the CDR3 is TGTGCCACCTCACCGGGGTACGAGCAGTACTTC.

V is TRBV11-1 and J is TRBJ1-1; possible D gene TRBD1, 5 bases. This CDR3 region has 15 residues. Trimming took off 5 bases at V and 3 bases at J, with 16 bases between the two ends. Germline CDR1 SGHAT, CDR2 FQDESV (reference sequence). CDR3 loop: CASSPKGWADTEAFF. The CDR3 DNA sequence: TGTGCCAGCAGCCCAAAGGGGTGGGCAGACACTGAAGCTTTCTTT.

This clone was counted ten times or more. The chain carries TRBV5-5 and TRBJ2-3; the D gene is possibly TRBD2 (6 bases). Between the trimmed V and J ends, which lost 2 bases and 1 base, there was a span of 17 bases. CDR3 size: 17 residues. The germline V gene has CDR1 SGHKS and CDR2 YYEKEE (reference sequence). CDR3 residues: CASSFPWGVSGTDTQYF. CDR3 DNA: TGTGCCAGCAGCTTTCCTTGGGGGGTGTCTGGCACAGATACGCAGTATTTT.

This chain joins TRBV5-6 and TRBJ1-2, with 11 bases lining up with TRBD1. The CDR3 consists of 16 residues. The J segment lost 5 bases and the V segment lost 4 bases, leaving 10 bases of the junction unmatched. Looked up from germline, CDR1 is SGHDT and CDR2 is YYEEEE. This chain's CDR3 is CASSPWTGGKGYGYTF. The DNA for the CDR3 is TGTGCCAGCAGCCCCTGGACAGGGGGCAAAGGTTATGGCTACACCTTC.

V gene TRBV5-1 combines with J gene TRBJ2-3, with 7 nucleotides matching TRBD2. The V gene end was trimmed by 3 bases and the J gene end by 5 bases; junction bases not matched to a gene: 9. The CDR3 totals 15 residues. CDR1 and CDR2 from the germline V gene are SGHRS and YFSETQ. This CDR3 reads CASSSRLVAGDTQYF. The CDR3 nucleotides are TGCGCCAGCAGCTCTCGCTTGGTAGCGGGAGATACGCAGTATTTT.

The V gene is TRBV30, the J gene TRBJ2-1; 8 bases line up with TRBD2. Germline V gene data show CDR1 as GTSNPN and CDR2 as SVGIG (reference sequence). Unmatched junction bases numbered 5, after V lost 0 bases and J lost 4 bases. CDR3 size: 15 residues. CDR3 bases: TGTGCCTGGAGTGTCGGCGCGGGAGGTTACAATGAGCAGTTCTTC. It translates to CAWSVGAGGYNEQFF.

CDR3 protein: CASRDSTGANTIYF. The CDR3 DNA is TGTGCCAGCCGCGACTCGACAGGGGCAAACACCATATATTTT. The chain links TRBV5-6 to TRBJ1-3; 8 bases map to TRBD1. The germline gives CDR1 SGHDT, CDR2 YYEEEE. The trim removed 7 bases at V and 6 bases at J, leaving 9 bases unmatched. The CDR3 length is 14 residues.

This clone has at least ten counts. The germline gene is not matched at one end of the junction; a read error may be the cause. This chain links TRBV5-1 with TRBJ2-7, with 9 bases that match TRBD1. The CDR3 consists of 14 residues. Germline assignment: CDR1 SGHRS and CDR2 YFSETQ. CDR3: CASGLQGARGEQYF. The CDR3 bases are TGCGCCAGCGGCTTACAGGGGGCGCGAGGCGAGCAGTACTTC.

The chain is built from TRBV7-9 and TRBJ1-2, with D unclear. Looked up from germline, CDR1 is SEHNR and CDR2 is FQNEAQ (reference sequence). The CDR3 length is 14 residues. V gave up 5 bases and J gave up 1 base, with 11 bases separating them. The CDR3 sequence: CASSPPQINYGYTF. CDR3 DNA: TGTGCCAGCAGCCCCCCACAGATTAACTATGGCTACACCTTC.

This clone was seen once. This rearrangement joins TRBV5-4 to TRBJ2-7; D is perhaps TRBD2 (6 bases). CDR3 length: 14 residues. V shed 5 bases and J shed 2 bases, with 14 bases lying between them. Germline values: CDR1 SGHNT, CDR2 YYREEE (reference sequence). The CDR3 spells CASRRDVPPYEQYF. CDR3 sequence (DNA): TGTGCCAGCAGGCGGGACGTGCCACCCTACGAGCAGTACTTC.

This chain links TRBV18 with TRBJ2-3, with 12 bases identical to TRBD2. Per the germline V gene, CDR1 is KGHSH and CDR2 is LQKENI. The CDR3 sequence is 19 residues long. V lost 4 bases and J lost 0; bases outside the gene matches: 11. The CDR3 here is CASSLSLAGGLTSTDTQYF. CDR3 DNA: TGTGCCAGCTCACTTTCACTAGCGGGAGGCCTAACTAGCACAGATACGCAGTATTTT.